The source of this TCR beta chain is a study of regulatory T cells in long-lasting Graves disease (dated by TCRdb to 2020 to 2022). Notes on the research overall: Persistent Graves' disease was defined as persistently positive TSH receptor autoantibodies together with antithyroid drug treatment for over 5 years. This study used TCR sequencing and RNA sequencing of peripheral blood to compare persistent Graves' disease patients against newly diagnosed Graves' disease patients. The study was registered as a clinical trial and conducted in China. A total of around 35 samples underwent TCR sequencing: 13 from persistent and around 20 from newly diagnosed Graves' disease patients. Persistent Graves' disease patients in the clinical cohort had taken antithyroid drugs for about 10.3 years on average.

Interpreted using the paper, the time point label stands for: persistent/refractory GD, antithyroid drugs over 5 years with positive TRAb. For both TCR sequencing and RNA sequencing, RNA was extracted from PBMCs in TRIzol. The diagnosis of Graves' disease was made according to American Thyroid Association guidelines. Patients for the study were recruited at an endocrinology department in Xi'an, China. Each patient gave 8.5 to 9.5 milliliters of peripheral blood, collected in an EDTA anticoagulant tube. Ficoll Paque Plus density gradient separation was used to isolate PBMCs, and no further T cell sorting was performed. An Agilent 2100 Bioanalyzer and agarose gel were used to assess RNA quality, and a NanoDrop 2000 was used to measure RNA concentration. Receptor libraries were prepared by multiplex PCR. Instrument used: Illumina HiSeq 4000. To build TCR beta libraries, CDR3 regions were amplified by Arm-PCR using iRepertoire HTBI primers. Before sequencing, the PCR products went through gel purification. Per the source publication's procedure: Gene usage analysis of CDR3 amino acid clonotypes used the 62 TRBV and some 15 TRBJ segments found across samples. Filtered high-quality paired reads were merged into contigs using COPE and FqMerger. BLAST was used to align contigs to the IMGT TRBV, TRBD and TRBJ reference genes, and CDR3 was defined following IMGT. Highly expanded clones were defined as clonotypes with a frequency above 0.1%. Repertoire diversity was measured by Shannon entropy, and V-J evenness by the Gini coefficient. A clonotype found in more than one individual was treated as public. The public reads were quality trimmed at Q25 with fastp and then assembled into clones with MiXCR by TCRdb, keeping productive beta chains. Each CDR3 protein appears once, grouped with its most common genes and DNA. The authors' filters were not applied to this entry. The sample records 650,000 to 700,000 distinct CDR3 sequences, 30% of which are singletons. The ten largest clones take up around 40% of the sample.

The CDR3 has 12 amino acids, counting the end cysteine and phenylalanine. The kept DNA is CDR3 alone, 36 bases in frame from the first base. CDR1 and CDR2, looked up from the germline V gene (reference sequence), are GTSNPN and SVGIG. V is pared back by 2 bases and J by 5 bases, with 7 bases lying between the germline termini. Findings and caveats that apply to the study as a whole: TRBV28, TRBJ1-2 and TRBJ2-5 were preferentially used in persistent disease, while TRBV20-1 and TRBJ2-1 were favored in newly diagnosed disease. As a limitation, the authors acknowledged that the small sample size may reduce accuracy. Persistent patients shared more public clonotypes among themselves (under 3,000) than newly diagnosed patients did (about 900). Only the TCR beta chain was sequenced and analyzed. Compared with newly diagnosed patients, persistent Graves' disease patients had lower TCR Shannon entropy and fewer highly expanded clones, which suggests clonal expansion. Because the primary lesion, thyroid tissue, could not be accessed, the study looked at peripheral blood alone.

Comments on this clonotype: The antigen it binds to is not known. Base-call qualities are not available, and no considerably larger clone is one nucleotide away.

The sequence was collected from a female donor with Graves disease. Material: peripheral blood mononuclear cells (PBMCs), obtained when the disease was refractory, from a patient treated with antithyroid drugs. This chain joins TRBV30 to TRBJ1-3; the D gene cannot be resolved reliably. The CDR3: CAWSNGRNTIYF. In nucleotides, the sequence is TGTGCCTGGAGTAACGGGAGAAACACCATATATTTT.